The sequence of this T cell receptor beta chain was determined in a study of CDR3 diversity in severe acne. TCRdb used MiXCR to reprocess the PCR reads, holding one entry per CDR3 protein. The sample consists of fewer than 100,000 distinct CDR3 sequences, 51% of them appearing once. After removal of 1 base from V and 5 bases from J, the junction contained 4 bases not matched to a gene. This CDR3 has 15 residues. Germline V gene lookup returns CDR1 SGDLS and CDR2 YYNGEE. The chain is built from TRBV9 and TRBJ2-5; TRBD1 matches at 11 bases. The sample comprised blood. The sequence came from a male donor in good health, without acne. The CDR3 coding sequence is TGTGCCAGCAGCGTATCTGGGACAGGGGGGGAGACCCAGTACTTC. Translating it yields CASSVSGTGGETQYF.